The 27 T cell receptor beta chains below were found in one sample sequenced in a study of OX40 agonist ivuxolimab in advanced cancers. Method: immunoSEQ multiplex PCR; TCRdb's copy keeps in-frame clones and lacks some. The repertoire holds more than 40,000 clones, with about 91% as singletons. Sample: CD4+ or CD8+ T cells sorted from blood, taken in a trial of the OX40 agonist ivuxolimab. The receptors derive from an adult with an advanced solid tumor such as melanoma, head and neck, liver or kidney cancer.

This chain uses TRBV6-6 with TRBJ2-1; perhaps TRBD2 as D (6 bases). V lost 2 bases to trimming and J lost 8 bases, with 13 bases between them. Germline lookup yields CDR1 MNHNY and CDR2 SVGAGI (reference sequence). This CDR3 spans 14 amino acids. The CDR3 region has the DNA TGTGCCAGCAGTTACACCGGGAGAGATTATGAGCAGTTCTTC. It specifies CASSYTGRDYEQFF.

As for this clone: Compared with germline, one end of the junction differs, possibly owing to a read error. The rearrangement joins TRBV7-7 to TRBJ2-2; TRBD2 might be the D (6 bases). Germline V gives CDR1 SSHAT, CDR2 FNYEAQ (reference sequence). This CDR3 comprises 14 residues. The CDR3 nucleotides are TGTGCTAGCAGCTTAGACCCCGGGGGTAGGGAGCTGTTTTTT. Its translation is CASSLDPGGRELFF.

This rearrangement joins TRBV2 to TRBJ1-4; tentative D call: TRBD1 (6 bases). This CDR3 has 14 residues. The V end lost 3 bases, the J end lost 6 bases, and 11 bases lay between the germline ends. Looked up from germline, CDR1 is SNHLY and CDR2 is FYNNEI. The CDR3 here is CASSDPGDHEKLFF. The CDR3 region has the DNA TGTGCCAGCAGTGACCCAGGGGACCATGAAAAACTGTTTTTT.

A word on this clone: At one boundary the junction diverges from the germline segment, which might be a read error. The CDR3 sequence: CGSGNQETQYF. In nucleotides, the CDR3 is TGCGGTAGCGGCAATCAAGAGACCCAGTACTTC. The chain links TRBV5-4 to TRBJ2-5; D is perhaps TRBD2 (6 bases). CDR3 length: 11 residues. Germline lookup yields CDR1 SGHNT and CDR2 YYREEE (reference sequence). Filled out from reference TRBV5-4 and TRBJ2-5, the complete variable domain reads ETGVTQSPTHLIKTRGQQVTLRCSSQSGHNTVSWYQQALGQGPQFIFQYYREEENGRGNFPPRFSGLQFPNYSSELNVNALELDDSALYLCGSGNQETQYFGPGTRLLVL.

The chain uses TRBV28 and TRBJ2-7; 10 bases fit TRBD2. The CDR3 contains 15 residues. V dropped 7 bases and J dropped 5; count of bases not matched to a gene: 11. Germline V gives CDR1 MDHEN, CDR2 SYDVKM. DNA for the CDR3: TGTGCCAGCACTCTCCTAGCGGGAGAATCCCACGAGCAGTACTTC. It is translated as CASTLLAGESHEQYF.

The chain carries TRBV7-9 and TRBJ2-7; D unresolved. The CDR3 has 12 residues. Trimming shortened V by 3 bases and J by 3 bases, and 6 bases separated the two germline ends. CDR1 and CDR2 (germline): SEHNR, FQNEAQ (reference sequence). The CDR3 reads CASSFSSYEQYV. Here the CDR3 DNA reads TGTGCCAGCAGCTTCAGTAGCTACGAGCAGTACGTC.

This chain links TRBV11-2 with TRBJ1-4; 7 nucleotides line up with TRBD1. CDR1 and CDR2 from the germline V gene are SGHAT and FQNNGV. This CDR3 comprises 13 residues. V dropped 5 bases and J dropped 8; count of bases not matched to a gene: 5. The CDR3 loop is CASSETGREKLFF. CDR3 in DNA: TGTGCCAGCAGCGAGACAGGGCGGGAAAAACTGTTTTTT.

The chain is built from TRBV28 and TRBJ2-3, with TRBD2 matching 7 bases. The junction had 3 bases not matched to a gene; V was cut back by 2 bases and J by 4 bases. CDR3 length equals 14 residues. The germline V gene encodes CDR1 MDHEN and CDR2 SYDVKM. The CDR3 DNA follows: TGTGCCAGCAGTTTAGCGGGAGTTTCAGATACGCAGTATTTT. It yields the protein CASSLAGVSDTQYF.

As DNA, the CDR3 is TGTGCCAGCAGCGTAAGACTAGCGGGGGGGCTAACCGGGGAGCTGTTTTTT. It specifies CASSVRLAGGLTGELFF. The rearrangement joins TRBV9 to TRBJ2-2; 14 bases are a match to TRBD2. V dropped 1 base and J dropped 5; count of bases not matched to a gene: 4. The CDR3 sequence is 17 residues long. The V gene's germline CDR1 is SGDLS and CDR2 YYNGEE. Based on the CDR3 plus reference TRBV9 and TRBJ2-2, the full variable domain is DSGVTQTPKHLITATGQRVTLRCSPRSGDLSVYWYQQSLDQGLQFLIQYYNGEERAKGNILERFSAQQFPDLHSELNLSSLELGDSALYFCASSVRLAGGLTGELFFGEGSRLTVL.

This clone has only one observation. The chain has TRBV9 and TRBJ2-2; D is ambiguous. V was trimmed by 0 bases and J by 4 bases, leaving 10 bases between them. This CDR3 is 15 amino acids long. Germline V gives CDR1 SGDLS, CDR2 YYNGEE. The DNA for the CDR3 is TGTGCCAGCAGCGTAGCAGGCTCTCCCACCGGGGAGCTGTTTTTT. Translation: CASSVAGSPTGELFF.

The chain is built from TRBV28 and TRBJ2-1; D remains ambiguous. This CDR3 contains 15 residues. The germline V and J ends were trimmed by 8 bases and 3 bases, with 17 bases remaining between them. Germline V lookup: CDR1 MDHEN, CDR2 SYDVKM. The CDR3 DNA reads TGTGCCAGCGGGTACACGGGTGATGTCTACAATGAGCAGTTCTTC. Encoded protein: CASGYTGDVYNEQFF.

Here the CDR3 DNA reads TGTGCCAGCAGCGCGTCATATAAGCAGGCTTCAATCTACAATGAGCAGTTCTTC. Translated, it gives CASSASYKQASIYNEQFF. The gene calls are TRBV9 and TRBJ2-1; D is unresolved. The CDR3 loop spans 18 amino acids. V was cut by 3 bases and J by 3 bases, with 22 bases left in between. The germline V gene encodes CDR1 SGDLS and CDR2 YYNGEE.

This clone was recorded once. The chain combines TRBV7-9 with TRBJ2-6; the D gene is possibly TRBD1 (6 bases). This CDR3 has 17 residues. The germline V and J ends were trimmed by 6 bases and 1 base, with 16 bases remaining between them. The germline CDR1 and CDR2 sequences are SEHNR and FQNEAQ (reference sequence). The CDR3 bases are TGTGCCAGCAGACCCGCTGGGACAAAGTCTGGGGCCAACGTCCTGACTTTC. Translation: CASRPAGTKSGANVLTF.

The rearrangement uses TRBV4-1 and TRBJ1-2; D gene ambiguous. CDR3 length equals 14 residues. CDR1 MGHRA and CDR2 YSYEKL come from the germline V gene. V was cut by 1 base and J by 4 bases, with 10 bases left in between. The DNA for the CDR3 is TGCGCCAGCAGCCAAGTGCGGGATGTCTATGGCTACACCTTC. It is translated as CASSQVRDVYGYTF.

The chain uses TRBV19 and TRBJ2-1; TRBD1 aligns across 10 bases. CDR1 is LNHDA and CDR2 is SQIVND in the germline V gene (reference sequence). The CDR3 is 15 residues long. V trimming: 4 bases; J trimming: 4 bases; junction bases outside the gene matches: 4. CDR3 nucleotide sequence: TGTGCCAGTAGTACGGGGACAGGGGTTTACAATGAGCAGTTCTTC. It specifies CASSTGTGVYNEQFF.

V is TRBV6-5 and J is TRBJ1-5, with 9 positions matching TRBD1. The CDR3 is 14 residues long. J was trimmed by 4 bases and V by 5 bases; bases with no gene match: 3. CDR1 is MNHEY and CDR2 is SVGAGI in the germline V gene. CDR3 amino acids: CASSGGQGNQPQHF. The CDR3 DNA is TGTGCCAGCAGTGGCGGACAGGGGAATCAGCCCCAGCATTTT.

The chain links TRBV11-2 to TRBJ1-2; tentatively, D is TRBD1 (5 bases). The V gene's germline CDR1 is SGHAT and CDR2 FQNNGV. The CDR3 consists of 15 residues. Trimming stripped 1 base from V and 5 bases from J, with 14 bases between. DNA of the CDR3: TGTGCCAGCAGCTTAGTGGTCAGGGCCGGGTATGGCTACACCTTC. As protein: CASSLVVRAGYGYTF.

The chain combines TRBV28 with TRBJ1-2; D is ambiguous. Between the trimmed V and J ends, which lost 11 bases and 7 bases, there was a span of 11 bases. The CDR3 runs to 10 residues. Germline CDR1 MDHEN, CDR2 SYDVKM. The CDR3 region has the DNA TGTGCCGCTAGGATGGCTGGCTACACCTTC. This gives the protein CAARMAGYTF.

The V gene is TRBV28, the J gene TRBJ1-1, with TRBD1 matching 9 bases. The germline CDR1 and CDR2 sequences are MDHEN and SYDVKM. V was pared by 3 bases and J by 2 bases, with 7 bases of the junction left unmatched. This CDR3 comprises 16 residues. The CDR3 sequence is CASSFGTGTLNTEAFF. CDR3 nucleotides: TGTGCCAGCAGTTTCGGGACAGGGACCCTTAACACTGAAGCTTTCTTT.

This chain connects TRBV12-1 to TRBJ2-5; whether TRBD1, the table's D call, matches the DNA was not checked. TRBV12-1 is a pseudogene. This CDR3 comprises 14 residues. This CDR3 reads CASSLPSRGKTQYF. The CDR3 coding sequence is TGTGCCAGCAGCCTCCCTTCGAGGGGGAAGACCCAGTACTTC.

In DNA form, the CDR3 reads TGTGCCAGCAGTTGGACTACCGGCTACGAGCAGTACGTC. This sequence encodes CASSWTTGYEQYV. The chain employs TRBV2 and TRBJ2-7; D is perhaps TRBD2 (6 bases). CDR3 length: 13 residues. Germline assignment: CDR1 SNHLY and CDR2 FYNNEI. V was shortened by 5 bases and J by 3 bases, with 11 bases between the two germline ends.

The chain links TRBV19 to TRBJ2-1, with D possibly being TRBD2 (6 bases). Germline V lookup: CDR1 LNHDA, CDR2 SQIVND (reference sequence). This CDR3 has 13 amino acids. V gave up 4 bases and J gave up 6 bases, with 10 bases separating them. CDR3 amino acids: CASSTGLPNEQFF. DNA for the CDR3: TGTGCCAGTAGTACGGGACTTCCCAATGAGCAGTTCTTC.

The chain combines TRBV25-1 with TRBJ2-3; weak D call: TRBD2 (5 bases). The CDR3 is made up of 14 amino acids. V lost 4 bases, J lost 4 bases, and 12 bases lay in between. The V gene's germline CDR1 is MGHDK and CDR2 SYGVNS. CDR3: CASSVASVSDTQYF. The CDR3 DNA follows: TGTGCCAGCAGTGTAGCGAGTGTGTCAGATACGCAGTATTTT.

The chain joins TRBV4-3 to TRBJ2-7; D is unresolved. The CDR3 consists of 16 residues. Germline CDR1 LGHNA, CDR2 YSLEER. With 3 bases removed from V and 6 bases from J, the gap between germline ends came to 21 bases. CDR3 DNA: TGCGCCAGCAGCCAGGCGACCCGATCGGTCACGTCCGAGCAGTACTTC. Translating gives CASSQATRSVTSEQYF.

The rearrangement uses TRBV7-9 and TRBJ1-1; 8 bases agree with TRBD1. The CDR3 loop spans 14 amino acids. V shed 5 bases and J 4 bases; nucleotides not matched to a gene: 6. Per the germline V gene, CDR1 is SEHNR and CDR2 is FQNEAQ (reference sequence). The CDR3 loop reads CASSVLTGVTEAFF. The CDR3 bases are TGTGCCAGCAGCGTTCTGACAGGGGTCACTGAAGCTTTCTTT.

V is TRBV15 and J is TRBJ1-5; TRBD1 might be the D (5 bases). This CDR3 has 14 residues. Germline CDR1 is LNHNV and CDR2 is YYDKDF (reference sequence). V gave up 1 base and J gave up 6 bases, with 10 bases separating them. CDR3 sequence (DNA): TGTGCCACCAGCAGAGTTACGGGGCCTCAGCCCCAGCATTTT. Amino acid sequence: CATSRVTGPQPQHF.

The J gene is TRBJ1-6, the V gene TRBV19, with TRBD1 matching over 9 bases. The germline CDR1 and CDR2 sequences are LNHDA and SQIVND (reference sequence). This CDR3 is built from 14 residues. The trim removed 5 bases at V and 9 bases at J, leaving 5 bases unmatched. CDR3 nucleotides: TGTGCCAGTAGTGAGGTACAGGGGGCTTCACCCCTCCACTTT. Translated: CASSEVQGASPLHF.